This T cell receptor beta chain was observed in a study of T cell repertoires in cytomegalovirus infection. For the study at large: HLA-B-restricted CMV epitopes that are well studied were used alongside recently identified HLA-C-restricted ones.

The V gene's germline CDR1 is MNHEY and CDR2 SMNVEV (reference sequence). This CDR3 comprises 15 residues. Deletions cut 0 bases from V and 0 bases from J, with 6 bases between. Using its own MiXCR run on the reads, TCRdb lists one record per CDR3 protein. The sample has some 200,000 distinct CDR3 sequences; 38% are singletons. As for this clonotype: As yet, its antigen is unknown.

Sample: CD8+ T cells from cultured PBMCs, taken from culture after CMV antigen stimulation. This sequence was found in a human donor in good health (CMV status not recorded). Some clones in this sample may be carry-over from other donors' samples. The chain recombines TRBV27 with TRBJ1-5; D gene ambiguous. The CDR3, as DNA: TGTGCCAGCAGTTTATCGGTGAATAGCAATCAGCCCCAGCATTTT. It is translated as CASSLSVNSNQPQHF.